A single sample gave rise to the 20 T cell receptor beta chains below, sequenced in a study of beta chain features in type 1 diabetes. Expressed TCRB transcripts were sequenced, since all the RNA that had been isolated was reverse transcribed. TCRdb keeps only in-frame clones here, not all; method: immunoSEQ multiplex PCR. There are over 350,000 clones in the sample; around 16% occur only once, and more than 0.015% lies in the top ten. Sequencing used naive CD4+ T cells from blood. The receptors were sampled from a woman between 18 and 29 years old in good health.

This clone was found a few times. This sequence joins TRBV5-4 and TRBJ1-2; TRBD1 matches 8 bases. Germline V gene sequence: CDR1 SGHNT, CDR2 YYREEE (reference sequence). The CDR3 runs to 13 residues. Trimming at V came to 1 base and at J to 4 bases, leaving 0 bases not matched to a gene. The CDR3 region has the DNA TGTGCCAGCAGCTTGCAGGGGGCCTATGGCTACACCTTC. This codes for CASSLQGAYGYTF.

This clone has only a few counts. The V gene is TRBV5-1, the J gene TRBJ2-2; TRBD2 might be the D (6 bases). V lost 3 bases and J lost 2, with 11 bases in between. The CDR3 has 15 amino acids. In germline, CDR1 is SGHRS, CDR2 YFSETQ. CDR3 residues: CASSSSGPNTGELFF. Here the CDR3 DNA reads TGCGCCAGCAGCTCCAGCGGGCCCAACACCGGGGAGCTGTTTTTT.

CDR3 amino acids: CASSTDRGQGLLYAGNTIYF. CDR3 DNA sequence: TGTGCCAGCAGCACGGACCGGGGACAGGGCCTTTTATACGCTGGAAACACCATATATTTT. The V and J genes are TRBV5-8 and TRBJ1-3; 9 bases map to TRBD1. The CDR3 is 20 residues long. Germline values: CDR1 SGHTS, CDR2 YDEGEE. The J segment lost 2 bases and the V segment lost 4 bases, leaving 19 bases of the junction unmatched.

This clone showed up just a few times. Other nucleotide sequences from this sample produce the same CDR3. The chain links TRBV28 to TRBJ2-7; TRBD1 agrees at 9 bases. The CDR3 spans 14 residues. The germline gives CDR1 MDHEN, CDR2 SYDVKM. The V gene end was trimmed by 5 bases and the J gene end by 2 bases; junction bases not matched to a gene: 4. The CDR3 is CASSLGQGTYEQYF. The CDR3 DNA follows: TGTGCCAGCAGTCTGGGACAGGGAACCTACGAGCAGTACTTC. Full variable domain (missing parts from reference TRBV28 and TRBJ2-7): DVKVTQSSRYLVKRTGEKVFLECVQDMDHENMFWYRQDPGLGLRLIYFSYDVKMKEKGDIPEGYSVSREKKERFSLILESASTNQTSMYLCASSLGQGTYEQYFGPGTRLTVT.

V usage is TRBV4-3 and J usage is TRBJ2-5; possibly TRBD1 for D (5 bases). The V and J ends lost 1 base and 4 bases respectively, with 13 bases between them. CDR1 is LGHNA and CDR2 is YSLEER in the germline V gene. The CDR3 is 15 amino acids. For the CDR3, the DNA is TGCGCCAGCAGCCAAGGGGGCCTAAGGGGAGAGACCCAGTACTTC. Encoded protein: CASSQGGLRGETQYF.

The V gene is TRBV7-6, the J gene TRBJ2-1; 8 bases agree with TRBD1. Germline lookup yields CDR1 SGHVS and CDR2 FNYEAQ. J was trimmed by 2 bases and V by 3 bases; bases with no gene match: 3. The CDR3 runs to 15 residues. The CDR3 DNA follows: TGTGCCAGCAGCTTGTCGACAGGGGCCTACAATGAGCAGTTCTTC. Protein: CASSLSTGAYNEQFF.

In its sample, this clone was seen a few times. The gene calls are TRBV5-4 and TRBJ2-1; a possible D gene is TRBD2 (6 bases). Trimming shortened V by 0 bases and J by 1 base, and 17 bases separated the two germline ends. This CDR3 region has 18 residues. Germline V CDR1 and CDR2: SGHNT, YYREEE (reference sequence). CDR3 DNA sequence: TGTGCCAGCAGCTTGGATGGGACTCACCGAGGTTCCTACAATGAGCAGTTCTTC. Its protein is CASSLDGTHRGSYNEQFF.

The V and J genes are TRBV29-1 and TRBJ2-1; 14 bases agree with TRBD2. The CDR3 spans 17 residues. V lost 4 bases to trimming and J lost 4 bases; unmatched junction nucleotides: 9. The germline CDR1 and CDR2 sequences are SQVTM and ANQGSEA. DNA for the CDR3: TGCAGCGTTGTAAGACTAGCGGGAGGGGGCGCATACAATGAGCAGTTCTTC. As protein: CSVVRLAGGGAYNEQFF.

The V call is TRBV30, the J call TRBJ2-7, with D possibly matching TRBD2 (6 bases). This CDR3 spans 13 amino acids. Per germline, CDR1 GTSNPN and CDR2 SVGIG (reference sequence). V gave up 4 bases and J gave up 2 bases, with 12 bases separating them. This CDR3 reads CAWTRVAAYEQYF. In DNA form, the CDR3 reads TGTGCCTGGACGCGGGTAGCGGCCTACGAGCAGTACTTC.

The chain has TRBV10-3 and TRBJ1-1; D gene uncertain. Germline assignment: CDR1 ENHRY and CDR2 SYGVKD. Trimming stripped 0 bases from V and 1 base from J, with 6 bases between. The CDR3 runs to 14 residues. The chain's CDR3 is CAISESRGNTEAFF. The CDR3 DNA reads TGTGCCATCAGTGAGTCGCGGGGGAACACTGAAGCTTTCTTT.

This clone showed up just a few times. The V gene is TRBV2, the J gene TRBJ2-7, with TRBD1 matching over 11 bases. CDR3 length: 14 amino acids. Germline values: CDR1 SNHLY, CDR2 FYNNEI. V was clipped by 7 bases and J by 4 bases; unmatched bases: 6. The CDR3, as DNA: TGTGCCAGCACCGGACAGGGGGCATTATACGAGCAGTACTTC. Amino acid sequence: CASTGQGALYEQYF. The full variable domain, its missing parts supplied by reference TRBV2 and TRBJ2-7, is EPEVTQTPSHQVTQMGQEVILRCVPISNHLYFYWYRQILGQKVEFLVSFYNNEISEKSEIFDDQFSVERPDGSNFTLKIRSTKLEDSAMYFCASTGQGALYEQYFGPGTRLTVT.

The V call is TRBV4-1, the J call TRBJ1-1; D is unclear. Germline V gives CDR1 MGHRA, CDR2 YSYEKL. The CDR3 length is 15 residues. Trimming took 0 bases from V and 2 from J, leaving 10 bases between them. The CDR3 DNA reads as TGCGCCAGCAGCCAAGAAAGTCAGCGTAACACTGAAGCTTTCTTT. Its translation: CASSQESQRNTEAFF.

This clone was found a few times. J is TRBJ1-2 and V is TRBV30, with D possibly matching TRBD1 (5 bases). V lost 5 bases to trimming and J lost 0 bases, with 13 bases between them. The CDR3 runs 14 residues. The germline gives CDR1 GTSNPN, CDR2 SVGIG (reference sequence). The DNA of the CDR3 is TGTGCCTGGGGGGGGTATGGTACTAACTATGGCTACACCTTC. It yields the protein CAWGGYGTNYGYTF.

This clone came up a few times. The chain combines TRBV30 with TRBJ2-7; 7 positions match TRBD1. The germline V gene encodes CDR1 GTSNPN and CDR2 SVGIG (reference sequence). The CDR3 is 13 residues long. Germline trimming cut 4 bases from V and 2 bases from J; bases unmatched to any gene: 5. The CDR3, as DNA: TGTGCCTGGACCAGGGACAGCCCCTACGAGCAGTACTTC. Amino acid sequence: CAWTRDSPYEQYF.

This clone was seen more than once but under ten times. The J gene is TRBJ2-3, the V gene TRBV27; TRBD1 agrees at 8 bases. The germline V gene encodes CDR1 MNHEY and CDR2 SMNVEV (reference sequence). The CDR3 loop spans 15 amino acids. V lost 5 bases and J lost 0; bases outside the gene matches: 4. CDR3 sequence: CASSPRDRSTDTQYF. DNA of the CDR3: TGTGCCAGCAGTCCCAGGGACAGGAGCACAGATACGCAGTATTTT.

The gene calls are TRBV5-6 and TRBJ2-3; 9 nucleotides align to TRBD1. V shed 2 bases and J 3 bases; nucleotides not matched to a gene: 4. Looked up from germline, CDR1 is SGHDT and CDR2 is YYEEEE. This CDR3 comprises 15 residues. In nucleotides, the CDR3 is TGTGCCAGCAGCTTCGGACAGGGGATGACAGATACGCAGTATTTT. As protein: CASSFGQGMTDTQYF.

This clone has more than one count but fewer than ten. The chain couples TRBV11-1 to TRBJ1-1; D is undetermined. V was trimmed by 2 bases and J by 3 bases, leaving 13 bases between them. Germline-derived CDR1 and CDR2 are SGHAT and FQDESV (reference sequence). The CDR3 is 15 amino acids. CDR3 residues: CASSLSTETYTEAFF. Written as DNA, the CDR3 is TGTGCCAGCAGCTTATCGACGGAGACCTACACTGAAGCTTTCTTT.

This clone was picked up a small number of times. The chain links TRBV7-2 to TRBJ2-7; TRBD2 matches at 12 bases. The germline CDR1 and CDR2 sequences are SGHTA and FQGNSA. V lost 5 bases to trimming and J lost 7 bases; unmatched junction nucleotides: 9. This CDR3 region has 15 residues. The CDR3 DNA reads TGTGCCAGCAGCATTAGACTAGCGGGAGAGTGGGAGCAGTACTTC. Its translation: CASSIRLAGEWEQYF.

V usage is TRBV28 and J usage is TRBJ2-1; TRBD1 matches 8 bases. The length of the CDR3 is 14 residues. Germline CDR1 is MDHEN and CDR2 is SYDVKM. The trim removed 7 bases at V and 6 bases at J, leaving 8 bases unmatched. This CDR3 reads CASIDRGPANEQFF. CDR3 coding DNA: TGTGCCAGCATTGACAGGGGCCCAGCCAATGAGCAGTTCTTC.

The chain joins TRBV6-6 to TRBJ2-5, with 10 bases fitting TRBD2. The CDR3 is 16 residues long. Germline V lookup: CDR1 MNHNY, CDR2 SVGAGI (reference sequence). V lost 0 bases, J lost 2 bases, and 3 bases stayed unmatched. The CDR3 bases are TGTGCCAGCAGTTACTCCACAGCGGGAGGGCAAGAGACCCAGTACTTC. It translates to CASSYSTAGGQETQYF.